This T cell receptor (beta chain) was captured by sequencing in a study of blood T cells in healthy people across ages. Study summary: About one barcoded beta molecule per two T cells came from capture by template switching.

This clonotype has ten or more counts. Using a J-beta primer mix together with a sample-barcoded 5' primer, a second PCR was run for roughly 6 to 11 cycles. TCRdb itself ran the 5' RACE reads through MiXCR, one entry per CDR3 protein. The sample lists roughly 700,000 distinct CDR3 sequences; approximately 30% were seen once. The sequence derives from a woman of 80 years or more in good health. Sequencing input: blood.

DNA of the CDR3: TGTGCCAGCAGCCAAGGGTCAATCCGGACAGGAAAGGTTCGGCGTGGCTACACCTTC. This codes for CASSQGSIRTGKVRRGYTF. The rearrangement links TRBV4-2 to TRBJ1-2; 7 bases are shared with TRBD1. CDR3 length equals 19 residues. Per the germline V gene, CDR1 is LGHNA and CDR2 is YNFKEQ. V trimming: 1 base; J trimming: 7 bases; junction bases outside the gene matches: 21.